The 30 T cell receptor beta chains reported below all come from one sample, sequenced in a study of T cell responses to AZD1222 COVID-19 vaccine. The table came from immunoSEQ multiplex PCR; TCRdb's copy has only in-frame clones and leaves some out. The data contain 150,000 or so clones, roughly nine tenths of them seen just once; the ten biggest clones take up 5.5%. Sequenced here: peripheral blood, sampled on day 0 of MenACWY control vaccination. These receptors were collected from an adult in good health.

The rearrangement joins TRBV25-1 to TRBJ2-5, with no clear D. V gave up 0 bases and J gave up 1 base, with 12 bases separating them. The CDR3 has 16 amino acids. Germline lookup yields CDR1 MGHDK and CDR2 SYGVNS. The CDR3 DNA reads as TGTGCCAGCAGTGAATACAGGATAGGAACCCAAGAGACCCAGTACTTC. This encodes CASSEYRIGTQETQYF.

This sequence joins TRBV11-2 and TRBJ1-1; perhaps TRBD1 as D (5 bases). CDR1 and CDR2 (germline): SGHAT, FQNNGV. The CDR3 runs 14 residues. The V gene lost 5 bases and the J gene lost 4 bases, with 14 bases spanning the gap. The CDR3 spells CASSRTTGGTEAFF. The CDR3 coding sequence is TGTGCCAGCAGCCGTACGACGGGGGGCACTGAAGCTTTCTTT.

V is TRBV28 and J is TRBJ1-1; 10 positions agree with TRBD1. There are 15 residues in the CDR3. The junction had 4 bases not matched to a gene; V was cut back by 5 bases and J by 1 base. The germline V gene encodes CDR1 MDHEN and CDR2 SYDVKM. The CDR3 nucleotides are TGTGCCAGCAGTGGGACAGGGGAGCCGAACACTGAAGCTTTCTTT. Its translation is CASSGTGEPNTEAFF.

V gene TRBV4-1 combines with J gene TRBJ2-1; D is perhaps TRBD1 (6 bases). Germline lookup yields CDR1 MGHRA and CDR2 YSYEKL. With 3 bases removed from V and 10 bases from J, the gap between germline ends came to 22 bases. CDR3 length equals 16 residues. The CDR3 region has the DNA TGCGCCAGCAGCCACGGCTTATCGAAGACAGGACTCGAGCAGTTCTTC. It yields the protein CASSHGLSKTGLEQFF.

This CDR3 reads CASSQDPRTSGTDTQYF. In DNA form, the CDR3 reads TGCGCCAGCAGCCAAGATCCAAGGACTAGCGGCACAGATACGCAGTATTTT. The rearrangement uses TRBV4-3 and TRBJ2-3; TRBD2 matches at 9 bases. Germline CDR1 LGHNA, CDR2 YSLEER. V dropped 0 bases and J dropped 1; count of bases not matched to a gene: 5. This CDR3 is built from 17 residues.

The rearrangement links TRBV11-2 to TRBJ1-1; no reliable D call. The CDR3 sequence is 15 residues long. V was cut by 5 bases and J by 4 bases, with 17 bases left in between. CDR1 is SGHAT, CDR2 FQNNGV, per germline. In DNA, the CDR3 is TGTGCCAGCAGCCCCTCCGGGTCACGATCCACTGAAGCTTTCTTT. It specifies CASSPSGSRSTEAFF.

The chain is built from TRBV19 and TRBJ2-1; the match to TRBD1 covers 7 bases. In germline, CDR1 is LNHDA, CDR2 SQIVND (reference sequence). CDR3 length equals 15 residues. Trimming removed 6 bases from V and 0 bases from J; junction bases left unmatched: 5. The CDR3 bases are TGTGCCAGTAGGAGACAGGGAGACTCCTACAATGAGCAGTTCTTC. Its protein product is CASRRQGDSYNEQFF.

The rearrangement links TRBV5-1 to TRBJ2-2, with D tentatively TRBD1 (5 bases). Trimming took off 5 bases at V and 6 bases at J, with 11 bases between the two ends. CDR1 is SGHRS, CDR2 YFSETQ, per germline. CDR3 length: 13 residues. CDR3 coding DNA: TGCGCCAGCAGACGCGGACAAGCCGGGGAGCTGTTTTTT. It specifies CASRRGQAGELFF.

This chain joins TRBV6-5 and TRBJ1-2, with D possibly matching TRBD1 (6 bases). Between the trimmed V and J ends, which lost 7 bases and 8 bases, there was a span of 17 bases. The V gene's germline CDR1 is MNHEY and CDR2 SVGAGI. The CDR3 has 13 residues. The CDR3 reads CASTQDSFGGYTF. In DNA form, the CDR3 reads TGTGCCAGCACCCAGGACAGTTTCGGAGGCTACACCTTC.

The rearrangement uses TRBV6-5 and TRBJ2-6; D gene ambiguous. V lost 0 bases and J 5 bases, leaving 8 bases between the germline ends. The germline V gene has CDR1 MNHEY and CDR2 SVGAGI. The CDR3 runs 15 residues. The CDR3 spells CASSYSPGRANVLTF. As DNA, the CDR3 is TGTGCCAGCAGTTACTCCCCTGGGCGGGCCAACGTCCTGACTTTC.

The genes are TRBV7-3 and TRBJ2-3; 8 positions match TRBD2. Germline V lookup: CDR1 SGHTA, CDR2 FQGTGA. V shed 4 bases, J shed 4 bases, and the junction held 13 bases outside the gene matches. This CDR3 comprises 17 residues. CDR3 loop: CASSSPRLAGPPDTQYF. CDR3 DNA: TGTGCCAGCAGCTCTCCCCGGCTAGCGGGTCCCCCAGATACGCAGTATTTT.

This clone came up a few times. This sequence joins TRBV2 and TRBJ1-1; 8 positions agree with TRBD1. Germline V CDR1 and CDR2: SNHLY, FYNNEI. This CDR3 is built from 13 residues. V gave up 6 bases and J gave up 6 bases; unmatched junction bases: 6. The CDR3 loop reads CASRRTGPSEAFF. The CDR3 coding sequence is TGTGCCAGCAGAAGGACAGGGCCATCTGAAGCTTTCTTT. Filled out from reference TRBV2 and TRBJ1-1, the complete variable domain reads EPEVTQTPSHQVTQMGQEVILRCVPISNHLYFYWYRQILGQKVEFLVSFYNNEISEKSEIFDDQFSVERPDGSNFTLKIRSTKLEDSAMYFCASRRTGPSEAFFGQGTRLTVV.

The rearrangement links TRBV6-2 or TRBV6-3 to TRBJ2-1, with D unresolved. From germline, CDR1 is MNHEY and CDR2 SVGEGT. V was trimmed by 2 bases and J by 8 bases, leaving 13 bases between them. The CDR3 loop spans 14 amino acids. The CDR3 region has the DNA TGTGCCAGCAGTTACGTGACCCCTGGGGATGAGCAGTTCTTC. Amino acids: CASSYVTPGDEQFF.

The rearrangement links TRBV5-4 to TRBJ1-6; perhaps TRBD1 as D (5 bases). V dropped 0 bases and J dropped 9 bases, with 16 bases sitting between them. Germline lookup yields CDR1 SGHNT and CDR2 YYREEE (reference sequence). This CDR3 has 16 residues. The CDR3, as DNA: TGTGCCAGCAGCTTGGTTGCCCGTAGGGGAGGTTCACCCCTCCACTTT. The encoded protein is CASSLVARRGGSPLHF. Drawing the rest from reference TRBV5-4 and TRBJ1-6, the complete variable domain is ETGVTQSPTHLIKTRGQQVTLRCSSQSGHNTVSWYQQALGQGPQFIFQYYREEENGRGNFPPRFSGLQFPNYSSELNVNALELDDSALYLCASSLVARRGGSPLHFGNGTRLTVT.

The chain carries TRBV29-1 and TRBJ2-2, with 8 bases that match TRBD1. The CDR3 is made up of 12 amino acids. The V gene end was trimmed by 6 bases and the J gene end by 5 bases; junction bases not matched to a gene: 2. Germline lookup yields CDR1 SQVTM and CDR2 ANQGSEA. Here the CDR3 reads CSVDRGTGELFF. The CDR3 DNA follows: TGCAGCGTCGACAGGGGAACCGGGGAGCTGTTTTTT.

This chain joins TRBV5-1 and TRBJ1-4; TRBD1 is a possible D gene (6 bases). Germline lookup yields CDR1 SGHRS and CDR2 YFSETQ. There are 13 residues in the CDR3. V was cut by 6 bases and J by 6 bases, with 12 bases left in between. The CDR3 sequence: CASNPTGYEKLFF. In DNA, the CDR3 is TGCGCCAGCAATCCGACAGGCTATGAAAAACTGTTTTTT.

The chain recombines TRBV7-2 with TRBJ2-7, with a tentative D call TRBD1 (5 bases). The CDR3 runs 14 residues. CDR1 SGHTA and CDR2 FQGNSA come from the germline V gene. V was cut by 2 bases and J by 3 bases, with 11 bases left in between. The CDR3: CASSLQGRGYEQYF. CDR3 bases: TGTGCCAGCAGCTTACAGGGCAGAGGCTACGAGCAGTACTTC.

V is TRBV11-2 and J is TRBJ1-1; the D gene is possibly TRBD1 (5 bases). The V gene lost 5 bases and the J gene lost 0 bases, with 16 bases spanning the gap. CDR3 length: 16 residues. Germline loops: CDR1 SGHAT, CDR2 FQNNGV. The CDR3 DNA reads as TGTGCCAGCAGCCCCCAAGGGGACGTCCTGAACACTGAAGCTTTCTTT. Translating gives CASSPQGDVLNTEAFF.

This chain connects TRBV9 to TRBJ2-2; TRBD1 is a possible D gene (6 bases). Germline assignment: CDR1 SGDLS and CDR2 YYNGEE. This CDR3 contains 16 residues. Trimming removed 1 base at V and 1 base at J, with 11 bases between. CDR3 loop: CASSVTTGLNTGELFF. The CDR3 bases are TGTGCCAGCAGCGTAACAACAGGGTTGAACACCGGGGAGCTGTTTTTT.

The rearrangement uses TRBV6-1 and TRBJ2-7, with 7 nucleotides matching TRBD1. With 3 bases clipped from V and 7 bases from J, the junction kept 9 bases outside the gene matches. Germline CDR1 and CDR2: MNHNS and SASEGT. This CDR3 has 14 residues. The CDR3 spells CASSEGGSRGEQYV. The CDR3, as DNA: TGTGCCAGCAGTGAGGGCGGCTCCAGGGGGGAGCAGTACGTC.

The rearrangement links TRBV6-5 to TRBJ1-5; 7 nucleotides align to TRBD1. V shed 8 bases, J shed 6 bases, and the junction held 13 bases outside the gene matches. Germline V CDR1 and CDR2: MNHEY, SVGAGI. The CDR3 covers 15 residues. The DNA of the CDR3 is TGTGCCAGCCGTCCTTGGCACAGGGGAGGTCAGCCCCAGCATTTT. This sequence encodes CASRPWHRGGQPQHF.

The chain joins TRBV15 to TRBJ2-5; a weak D match, TRBD2 (6 bases). This CDR3 has 16 residues. Trimming cost V 1 base and J 3 bases, with 15 bases left between them. Germline CDR1 LNHNV, CDR2 YYDKDF (reference sequence). CDR3 in amino acids: CATSRALRTGEETQYF. The DNA for the CDR3 is TGTGCCACCAGCAGAGCCCTAAGGACGGGGGAAGAGACCCAGTACTTC.

This chain joins TRBV5-1 and TRBJ2-3, with D possibly matching TRBD1 (6 bases). This CDR3 contains 17 residues. Germline V gene sequence: CDR1 SGHRS, CDR2 YFSETQ. V lost 0 bases to trimming and J lost 0 bases, with 14 bases between them. CDR3 DNA: TGCGCCAGCAGCTTGGCTTCCGGGACAACTAGCACAGATACGCAGTATTTT. This encodes CASSLASGTTSTDTQYF.

The V gene is TRBV3-1 (or the pseudogene TRBV3-2), the J gene TRBJ2-1; D call uncertain. CDR1 and CDR2 (germline): LGHDT, YNNKEL (reference sequence). The CDR3 consists of 14 residues. Trimming left V 4 bases short and J 9 bases short, with 16 bases between. The DNA for the CDR3 is TGTGCCAGCAGCCTACCACACAACTTCGGTGAGCAGTTCTTC. Translated, it gives CASSLPHNFGEQFF.

This clone appeared a single time. The chain joins TRBV12-3 or TRBV12-4 to TRBJ2-3; D unresolved. The V end lost 3 bases, the J end lost 3 bases, and 1 base lay between the germline ends. The CDR3 consists of 11 residues. The CDR3 DNA reads TGTGCCAGCAGTTTTACAGATACGCAGTATTTT. Translating it yields CASSFTDTQYF.

The chain combines TRBV13 with TRBJ2-5; 9 positions agree with TRBD2. This CDR3 comprises 15 residues. Trimming removed 2 bases from V and 5 bases from J; junction bases left unmatched: 6. CDR1 and CDR2 (germline): PRHDT, FYEKMQ (reference sequence). Here the CDR3 reads CASSLWGSGGETQYF. CDR3 bases: TGTGCCAGCAGCTTATGGGGTAGCGGGGGCGAGACCCAGTACTTC.

The CDR3 is CASKPWGGGAEIDTQYF. The CDR3 nucleotides read TGCGCCAGCAAACCCTGGGGCGGGGGGGCCGAGATAGATACGCAGTATTTT. The chain is built from TRBV10-2 and TRBJ2-3, with 9 bases identical to TRBD2. CDR1 is WSHSY and CDR2 is SAAADI in the germline V gene. J was trimmed by 5 bases and V by 7 bases; bases with no gene match: 16. This CDR3 is 17 amino acids long.

This sequence joins TRBV2 and TRBJ2-2, with TRBD2 identical over 9 bases. Germline lookup yields CDR1 SNHLY and CDR2 FYNNEI. The V segment lost 7 bases and the J segment 9 bases; nucleotides outside the gene matches: 12. The CDR3 is 15 amino acids. The CDR3 protein is CASTYRAGGMRELFF. The CDR3 bases are TGTGCCAGCACCTACCGGGCGGGAGGGATGCGGGAGCTGTTTTTT. Full variable domain (outside the CDR3, taken from reference TRBV2 and TRBJ2-2): EPEVTQTPSHQVTQMGQEVILRCVPISNHLYFYWYRQILGQKVEFLVSFYNNEISEKSEIFDDQFSVERPDGSNFTLKIRSTKLEDSAMYFCASTYRAGGMRELFFGEGSRLTVL.

The chain couples TRBV3-1 (or the pseudogene TRBV3-2) to TRBJ2-3; D perhaps matches TRBD2 (5 bases). The CDR3 sequence is 16 residues long. V was shortened by 2 bases and J by 4 bases, with 16 bases between the two germline ends. Germline V CDR1 and CDR2: LGHDT, YNNKEL (reference sequence). CDR3 in DNA: TGTGCCAGCAGCCAAATTCCTTTGAAAGCGGCAGATACGCAGTATTTT. Protein: CASSQIPLKAADTQYF.

CDR3 sequence (DNA): TGTGCCAGCAGCCATGTTCTTGGACAGGGAACTGGGGCCAACGTCCTGACTTTC. This encodes CASSHVLGQGTGANVLTF. J is TRBJ2-6 and V is TRBV14; 8 positions agree with TRBD1. Germline values: CDR1 SGHDN, CDR2 FVKESK. V lost 3 bases, J lost 2 bases, and 9 bases stayed unmatched. CDR3 size: 18 residues.